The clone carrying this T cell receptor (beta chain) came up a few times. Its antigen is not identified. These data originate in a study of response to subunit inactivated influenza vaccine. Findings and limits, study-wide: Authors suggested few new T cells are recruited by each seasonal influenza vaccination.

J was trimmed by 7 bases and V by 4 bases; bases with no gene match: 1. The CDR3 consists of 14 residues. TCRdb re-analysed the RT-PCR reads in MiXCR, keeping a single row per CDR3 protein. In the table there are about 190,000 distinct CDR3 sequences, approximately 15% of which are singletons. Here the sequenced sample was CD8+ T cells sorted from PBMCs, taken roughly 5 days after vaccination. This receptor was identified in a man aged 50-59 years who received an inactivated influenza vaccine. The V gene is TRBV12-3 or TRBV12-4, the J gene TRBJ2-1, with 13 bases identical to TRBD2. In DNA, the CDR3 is TGTGCCAGCAGTTGGACTAGCGGGGGAAATGAGCAGTTCTTC. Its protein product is CASSWTSGGNEQFF.